Each of the 27 T cell receptor beta chains below was sequenced from the same sample in a study of T cells after yellow fever vaccination. TCRdb re-called the 5' RACE reads through MiXCR, storing one row per CDR3 protein. The sample includes about 400,000 distinct CDR3 sequences, under 7.5% of them seen just once. The sample consisted of PBMCs, taken 5 days after the yellow fever booster vaccination. Receptor source: a man aged 25-45 years who received the YFV17D yellow fever vaccine.

This clonotype was seen ten or more times. The chain links TRBV28 to TRBJ2-3; 8 bases are a match to TRBD1. The germline gives CDR1 MDHEN, CDR2 SYDVKM. This CDR3 spans 13 amino acids. V gave up 6 bases and J gave up 5 bases; unmatched junction bases: 4. CDR3: CASRQGVGDTQYF. In DNA form, the CDR3 reads TGTGCCAGCAGACAGGGGGTTGGAGATACGCAGTATTTT.

The CDR3 region has the DNA TGTGCCAGCAGCGTTACTAGCGGGCCTCCCTACGAGCAGTACTTC. Translating it yields CASSVTSGPPYEQYF. The chain recombines TRBV9 with TRBJ2-7; the match to TRBD2 covers 9 bases. The CDR3 covers 15 residues. J gave up 2 bases and V 2 bases, and 5 bases lay outside the gene matches. Germline V gene lookup returns CDR1 SGDLS and CDR2 YYNGEE.

The chain employs TRBV4-3 and TRBJ2-5; TRBD2 is a possible D gene (5 bases). Germline V gene sequence: CDR1 LGHNA, CDR2 YSLEER. The CDR3 is 15 residues long. V lost 0 bases and J 5 bases, leaving 13 bases between the germline ends. The CDR3 DNA is TGCGCCAGCAGCCAAGACGTTGCCGGGATTGAGACCCAGTACTTC. This gives the protein CASSQDVAGIETQYF.

This chain uses TRBV6-2 or TRBV6-3 with TRBJ2-4, with D perhaps matching TRBD1 (6 bases). Deletions cut 6 bases from V and 0 bases from J, with 15 bases between. The CDR3 loop spans 16 amino acids. Germline assignment: CDR1 MNHEY and CDR2 SVGEGT. CDR3 bases: TGTGCCAGCAGCCAGACAGGCCAGCTAGCCAAAAACATTCAGTACTTC. Its protein product is CASSQTGQLAKNIQYF.

The sample holds many counts of this clonotype. The J gene is TRBJ1-1, the V gene TRBV5-1, with TRBD1 matching 8 bases. The germline V gene has CDR1 SGHRS and CDR2 YFSETQ. V dropped 5 bases and J dropped 3; count of bases not matched to a gene: 9. The CDR3 spans 15 residues. The CDR3 coding sequence is TGCGCCAGCAGACTATTCCAGGGGGCAGACACTGAAGCTTTCTTT. It codes for CASRLFQGADTEAFF.

This clonotype showed up just a few times. The rearrangement uses TRBV28 and TRBJ2-7; 8 positions match TRBD2. The CDR3 spans 14 residues. Germline V gene lookup returns CDR1 MDHEN and CDR2 SYDVKM. After removal of 4 bases from V and 4 bases from J, the junction contained 6 bases not matched to a gene. The CDR3 here is CASSSHGGGYEQYF. The CDR3 nucleotides are TGTGCCAGCAGTTCCCACGGGGGGGGATACGAGCAGTACTTC.

This clonotype has only a few counts. The V call is TRBV4-3, the J call TRBJ2-3, with 11 nucleotides matching TRBD1. Looked up from germline, CDR1 is LGHNA and CDR2 is YSLEER. With V trimmed by 3 bases and J by 3 bases, 5 bases remained unmatched. This CDR3 contains 16 residues. CDR3 region: CASSHHGQGATDTQYF. The CDR3 nucleotides are TGCGCCAGCAGCCATCATGGACAGGGGGCGACAGATACGCAGTATTTT.

This clonotype was seen more than once but under ten times. The J gene is TRBJ1-2, the V gene TRBV5-6; D not resolved. Trimming took 4 bases from V and 6 from J, leaving 19 bases between them. The length of the CDR3 is 15 residues. The V gene's germline CDR1 is SGHDT and CDR2 YYEEEE. This CDR3 reads CASSPGRARAHGYTF. The CDR3 bases are TGTGCCAGCAGCCCCGGACGGGCCCGGGCTCATGGCTACACCTTC. Looking up the rest from reference TRBV5-6 and TRBJ1-2 gives the full variable domain: DAGVTQSPTHLIKTRGQQVTLRCSPKSGHDTVSWYQQALGQGPQFIFQYYEEEERQRGNFPDRFSGHQFPNYSSELNVNALLLGDSALYLCASSPGRARAHGYTFGSGTRLTVV.

As for this clonotype: A much larger clone differs by one base, so this may be a read error. The V gene is TRBV5-1, the J gene TRBJ2-7; D is uncertain. Trimming cost V 4 bases and J 3 bases, with 8 bases left between them. CDR3 length: 12 residues. Germline V gene lookup returns CDR1 SGHRS and CDR2 YFSETQ. Here the CDR3 DNA reads TGCGCCAGCAGCCCCGACCACTACGAGCAGTACTTC. As protein: CASSPDHYEQYF.

This clonotype has a count of ten or more. J is TRBJ2-7 and V is TRBV29-1; D is ambiguous. Germline V gene sequence: CDR1 SQVTM, CDR2 ANQGSEA. CDR3 size: 13 residues. The V end was cut by 2 bases, the J end by 3 bases, with 11 bases between. The chain's CDR3 is CSVEKQQGYEQYF. CDR3 DNA sequence: TGCAGCGTTGAAAAACAGCAAGGCTACGAGCAGTACTTC.

This clonotype occurred a few times. The chain recombines TRBV15 with TRBJ2-6, with 8 bases fitting TRBD1. The germline gives CDR1 LNHNV, CDR2 YYDKDF (reference sequence). The CDR3 length is 16 residues. The J segment lost 3 bases and the V segment lost 2 bases, leaving 3 bases of the junction unmatched. CDR3 in amino acids: CATSRQTGVGANVLTF. CDR3 in DNA: TGTGCCACCAGCAGACAGACAGGGGTTGGGGCCAACGTCCTGACTTTC.

This clonotype has a count of ten or more. The chain uses TRBV12-3 or TRBV12-4 and TRBJ2-7; perhaps TRBD2 as D (6 bases). The CDR3 is 13 amino acids. Trimming took 6 bases from V and 0 from J, leaving 9 bases between them. The CDR3 is CASSRDFSYEQYF. The CDR3 nucleotides are TGTGCCAGCAGCCGGGACTTCTCCTACGAGCAGTACTTC.

The chain combines TRBV28 with TRBJ2-3; maybe TRBD2 (6 bases). The germline gives CDR1 MDHEN, CDR2 SYDVKM. The V end lost 2 bases, the J end lost 0 bases, and 9 bases lay between the germline ends. CDR3 length: 15 residues. CDR3 amino acids: CASSLTSWSTDTQYF. The CDR3 DNA is TGTGCCAGCAGTTTAACTAGCTGGAGCACAGATACGCAGTATTTT.

This clonotype was found many times. The chain joins TRBV11-2 to TRBJ2-7; a possible D gene is TRBD2 (6 bases). CDR1 and CDR2 from the germline V gene are SGHAT and FQNNGV. The CDR3 is made up of 14 amino acids. V was shortened by 4 bases and J by 3 bases, with 13 bases between the two germline ends. The CDR3, as DNA: TGTGCCAGCAGCTCGGACTACAGTTACTACGAGCAGTACTTC. It codes for CASSSDYSYYEQYF.

This clonotype came up a few times. The gene calls are TRBV12-3 or TRBV12-4 and TRBJ1-4, with no clear D. Trimming shortened V by 1 base and J by 7 bases, and 10 bases separated the two germline ends. The CDR3 totals 14 residues. CDR3 coding DNA: TGTGCCAGCAGTTTAGTTTCAGCAGCTGAAAAACTGTTTTTT. Its translation: CASSLVSAAEKLFF.

This clonotype was seen more than once but under ten times. The rearrangement uses TRBV10-1 and TRBJ2-7; a weak D match, TRBD2 (5 bases). The germline V gene encodes CDR1 WNHNN and CDR2 SYGVQD (reference sequence). The CDR3 spans 14 residues. Between the trimmed V and J ends, which lost 7 bases and 1 base, there was a span of 14 bases. The CDR3 loop reads CASILAGKSYEQYF. The CDR3 DNA sequence: TGCGCCAGCATCTTGGCGGGCAAATCCTACGAGCAGTACTTC.

The rearrangement uses TRBV20-1 and TRBJ2-5; possible D gene TRBD2, 5 bases. The V gene lost 0 bases and the J gene lost 2 bases, with 13 bases spanning the gap. The CDR3 contains 15 residues. Germline CDR1 and CDR2: DFQATT and SNEGSKA (reference sequence). This CDR3 reads CSARDQSEVQETQYF. The DNA of the CDR3 is TGCAGTGCTAGAGATCAGTCGGAGGTACAAGAGACCCAGTACTTC.

This clonotype has more than one count but fewer than ten. The gene calls are TRBV30 and TRBJ1-2; D gene uncertain. The V gene lost 3 bases and the J gene lost 5 bases, with 4 bases spanning the gap. Germline CDR1 reads GTSNPN; CDR2 reads SVGIG (reference sequence). The CDR3 covers 10 residues. In DNA form, the CDR3 reads TGTGCCTGGAGAGGATATGGCTACACCTTC. This translates into CAWRGYGYTF.

This clonotype has only a few counts. This chain links TRBV3-1 with TRBJ2-7; D unclear. V lost 4 bases and J 4 bases, leaving 11 bases between the germline ends. Looked up from germline, CDR1 is LGHDT and CDR2 is YNNKEL (reference sequence). CDR3 length equals 13 residues. The CDR3 DNA reads TGTGCCAGCAGCCCCTGGCTCGGGTACGAGCAGTACTTC. Its translation: CASSPWLGYEQYF.

The rearrangement links TRBV20-1 to TRBJ2-7, with 14 bases matching TRBD2. The CDR3 is 17 residues long. The junction had 10 bases not matched to a gene; V was cut back by 6 bases and J by 0 bases. In germline, CDR1 is DFQATT, CDR2 SNEGSKA (reference sequence). The chain's CDR3 is CSAAPTSGRASSYEQYF. As DNA, the CDR3 is TGCAGTGCCGCCCCGACTAGCGGGAGGGCCAGCTCCTACGAGCAGTACTTC.

This clonotype has a count of ten or more. This chain links TRBV3-1 with TRBJ2-7, with TRBD2 identical over 11 bases. There are 16 residues in the CDR3. The V gene end was trimmed by 4 bases and the J gene end by 3 bases; junction bases not matched to a gene: 8. Germline-derived CDR1 and CDR2 are LGHDT and YNNKEL (reference sequence). This chain's CDR3 is CASSPRTSGRFYEQYF. The DNA for the CDR3 is TGTGCCAGCAGCCCGCGGACTAGCGGGCGATTCTACGAGCAGTACTTC.

In DNA, the CDR3 is TGTGCCAGCAGCCCGGGTAGCGGGACGAACACCGGGGAGCTGTTTTTT. It specifies CASSPGSGTNTGELFF. The chain links TRBV7-3 to TRBJ2-2, with 8 positions matching TRBD2. V trimming: 5 bases; J trimming: 0 bases; junction bases outside the gene matches: 5. The CDR3 length is 16 residues. CDR1 is SGHTA and CDR2 is FQGTGA in the germline V gene.

To note about this clonotype: This clone may be a read error of a much larger clone one base away. The rearrangement links TRBV5-1 to TRBJ2-3; 11 bases are a match to TRBD2. This CDR3 comprises 16 residues. Trimming removed 6 bases from V and 5 bases from J; junction bases left unmatched: 11. Germline V gives CDR1 SGHRS, CDR2 YFSETQ. The CDR3 DNA reads as TGCGCCAGCAACCGAACCGGGACTAGCGGCCTAGATACGCAGTATTTT. Translated: CASNRTGTSGLDTQYF.

This clonotype was seen ten or more times. The V and J genes are TRBV15 and TRBJ2-1; TRBD2 matches 8 bases. Germline trimming cut 1 base from V and 9 bases from J; bases unmatched to any gene: 5. Germline CDR1 is LNHNV and CDR2 is YYDKDF (reference sequence). The CDR3 contains 14 residues. CDR3 loop: CATSRAVSGVEQFF. CDR3 DNA: TGTGCCACCAGCAGAGCCGTTAGCGGGGTTGAGCAGTTCTTC.

The chain employs TRBV10-3 and TRBJ2-2; 7 positions agree with TRBD2. Germline V gene sequence: CDR1 ENHRY, CDR2 SYGVKD. V lost 6 bases and J lost 1; bases outside the gene matches: 5. CDR3 length: 15 residues. CDR3 in amino acids: CAIRTERENTGELFF. The CDR3 coding sequence is TGTGCCATCAGGACGGAGCGGGAGAACACCGGGGAGCTGTTTTTT.

Regarding this clonotype: Its ends do not fully match the called genes, so a read error is possible. This chain joins TRBV7-3 and TRBJ2-3, with 8 bases that match TRBD2. This CDR3 spans 12 amino acids. In germline, CDR1 is SGHTA, CDR2 FQGTGA. The CDR3 sequence is CASSLSGSTQYF. The CDR3 DNA sequence: TGTGCCAGCAGTTTAAGCGGGAGCACGCAGTATTTT.

The chain uses TRBV5-1 and TRBJ2-6; D might be TRBD2 (6 bases). CDR3 length equals 17 residues. The germline gives CDR1 SGHRS, CDR2 YFSETQ. The V and J ends lost 4 bases and 0 bases respectively, with 14 bases between them. CDR3: CASSGAPGGSGANVLTF. Here the CDR3 DNA reads TGCGCCAGCAGCGGGGCCCCCGGGGGCTCTGGGGCCAACGTCCTGACTTTC.